This TCR beta chain was retrieved from a study of blood T cell repertoires in COVID-19. As originally analysed: Amplification of reference gene primers was used by the study to estimate nucleated cell counts. The data were produced by immunoSEQ multiplex PCR, yet TCRdb's version contains in-frame clones alone and is incomplete. V and J calls and clone size are copied from that table; D and trimming were computed from the DNA. Found here are some 350,000 clones, around 83% of them singletons; the top ten hold almost 3%. This clone was seen just once. Germline CDR1 is MDHEN and CDR2 is SYDVKM. The CDR3 covers 20 residues. With 3 bases clipped from V and 3 bases from J, the junction kept 17 bases outside the gene matches.

Sequenced: peripheral blood. The origin of this receptor is a young man with active or convalescent COVID-19. The genes are TRBV28 and TRBJ2-6, with 7 bases matching TRBD1. In DNA, the CDR3 is TGTGCCAGCAGTTTTGAGTTGGACAGGTTTCAGTTAGGTGGGGCCAACGTCCTGACTTTC. It codes for CASSFELDRFQLGGANVLTF.